These 11 T cell receptor beta chains were all obtained from the same sample, sequenced in a study of beta chain features in type 1 diabetes. Expressed TCRB transcripts got sequenced, as all isolated RNA was reverse transcribed. Generated by immunoSEQ multiplex PCR, the TCRdb table keeps only in-frame clones and is missing some. The repertoire holds under 400,000 clones, with 15% to 20% as singletons. Sequenced: naive CD4+ T cells from blood. These receptor sequences come from a woman aged 18-29 years in good health.

This clone appeared a few times. This chain links TRBV7-9 with TRBJ2-6; 7 positions agree with TRBD1. The CDR3 totals 18 residues. V was pared by 3 bases and J by 0 bases, with 8 bases of the junction left unmatched. Per germline, CDR1 SEHNR and CDR2 FQNEAQ (reference sequence). CDR3 coding DNA: TGTGCCAGCAGCTTTCGTCGGACAGGAGTCTCTGGGGCCAACGTCCTGACTTTC. Translation gives CASSFRRTGVSGANVLTF.

This CDR3 is CASSFPSKAFF. CDR3 DNA: TGTGCCAGCAGCTTTCCGAGTAAAGCTTTCTTT. V and J are TRBV11-2 and TRBJ1-1; no definite D call. This CDR3 region has 11 residues. CDR1 SGHAT and CDR2 FQNNGV come from the germline V gene. The V and J ends lost 3 bases and 9 bases respectively, with 8 bases between them. Full variable domain (outside the CDR3, taken from reference TRBV11-2 and TRBJ1-1): EAGVAQSPRYKIIEKRQSVAFWCNPISGHATLYWYQQILGQGPKLLIQFQNNGVVDDSQLPKDRFSAERLKGVDSTLKIQPAKLEDSAVYLCASSFPSKAFFGQGTRLTVV.

This clone has just a few counts. The chain carries TRBV2 and TRBJ2-4; possibly TRBD1 for D (6 bases). The CDR3 has 13 amino acids. The V and J ends lost 6 bases and 6 bases respectively, with 12 bases between them. The V gene's germline CDR1 is SNHLY and CDR2 FYNNEI. The CDR3 reads CASRPGVANIQYF. The CDR3 region has the DNA TGTGCCAGCAGACCAGGGGTGGCAAACATTCAGTACTTC.

The chain couples TRBV27 to TRBJ2-7, with D perhaps matching TRBD1 (5 bases). CDR1 is MNHEY, CDR2 SMNVEV, per germline (reference sequence). This CDR3 has 11 residues. V was clipped by 9 bases and J by 6 bases, with 12 bases between them. This CDR3 is CARLERGEQYF. The DNA of the CDR3 is TGTGCCAGGCTGGAAAGGGGCGAGCAGTACTTC.

The V call is TRBV7-6, the J call TRBJ2-4; perhaps TRBD1 as D (6 bases). V was trimmed by 5 bases and J by 2 bases, leaving 13 bases between them. This CDR3 region has 15 residues. Germline V lookup: CDR1 SGHVS, CDR2 FNYEAQ. In DNA, the CDR3 is TGTGCCAGCAGCCCCGGACAGTTAACCAAAAACATTCAGTACTTC. This translates into CASSPGQLTKNIQYF. The full variable domain, completed using reference TRBV7-6 and TRBJ2-4, is GAGVSQSPRYKVTKRGQDVALRCDPISGHVSLYWYRQALGQGPEFLTYFNYEAQQDKSGLPNDRFSAERPEGSISTLTIQRTEQRDSAMYRCASSPGQLTKNIQYFGAGTRLSVL.

The rearrangement uses TRBV7-9 and TRBJ1-5; TRBD1 matches 11 bases. Trimming removed 3 bases from V and 1 base from J; junction bases left unmatched: 5. There are 17 residues in the CDR3. Germline V gene lookup returns CDR1 SEHNR and CDR2 FQNEAQ (reference sequence). CDR3: CASSFWTGGASNQPQHF. CDR3 DNA sequence: TGTGCCAGCAGCTTCTGGACAGGGGGCGCGAGCAATCAGCCCCAGCATTTT. Full variable domain (remainder filled in from reference TRBV7-9 and TRBJ1-5): DTGVSQNPRHKITKRGQNVTFRCDPISEHNRLYWYRQTLGQGPEFLTYFQNEAQLEKSRLLSDRFSAERPKGSFSTLEIQRTEQGDSAMYLCASSFWTGGASNQPQHFGDGTRLSIL.

This clone was observed a handful of times. The J gene is TRBJ2-3, the V gene TRBV1; the table calls TRBD1, which could not be checked here. TRBV1 is an annotated pseudogene. The CDR3 totals 17 residues. The CDR3 nucleotides read TGCACCAGCAGCCAAGATAGGGGGAAAAAAAACACAGATACGCAGTATTTT. Its translation is CTSSQDRGKKNTDTQYF.

This clone appeared a few times. The chain has TRBV9 and TRBJ2-1; 7 bases fit TRBD2. Germline V lookup: CDR1 SGDLS, CDR2 YYNGEE. The CDR3 contains 15 residues. V was clipped by 2 bases and J by 0 bases; unmatched bases: 2. CDR3 nucleotide sequence: TGTGCCAGCAGCGTGAGCGGGGTCTCCTACAATGAGCAGTTCTTC. Its protein product is CASSVSGVSYNEQFF. The complete variable domain, with remaining parts taken from reference TRBV9 and TRBJ2-1, reads DSGVTQTPKHLITATGQRVTLRCSPRSGDLSVYWYQQSLDQGLQFLIQYYNGEERAKGNILERFSAQQFPDLHSELNLSSLELGDSALYFCASSVSGVSYNEQFFGPGTRLTVL.

CDR3 region: CASSPPGWNTEAFF. CDR3 bases: TGTGCCAGCTCACCTCCGGGGTGGAACACTGAAGCTTTCTTT. The chain has TRBV18 and TRBJ1-1; D not certain. The CDR3 spans 14 residues. The ends were cut back, 3 bases at V and 1 base at J, with 9 bases in the middle. CDR1 and CDR2 from the germline V gene are KGHSH and LQKENI.

V and J are TRBV9 and TRBJ2-3; 9 positions agree with TRBD2. This CDR3 spans 15 amino acids. With 0 bases clipped from V and 4 bases from J, the junction kept 3 bases outside the gene matches. Germline lookup yields CDR1 SGDLS and CDR2 YYNGEE. The CDR3: CASSVEGGGADTQYF. CDR3 bases: TGTGCCAGCAGCGTAGAGGGCGGGGGGGCAGATACGCAGTATTTT.

This chain joins TRBV7-2 and TRBJ2-7; the match to TRBD2 covers 7 bases. This CDR3 has 15 residues. The V and J ends lost 2 bases and 3 bases, in that order; junction bases with no gene match: 7. CDR1 is SGHTA, CDR2 FQGNSA, per germline. CDR3 region: CASSLLGGEFYEQYF. DNA of the CDR3: TGTGCCAGCAGCTTATTGGGGGGGGAATTCTACGAGCAGTACTTC.